This TCR beta chain stems from a study of blood T cell repertoires in COVID-19. Study at large: The samples span acute and convalescent COVID-19 from the United States, Italy and Spain. PBMCs, B-cell-depleted T cells, or T cells provided the cDNA or gDNA that made up the material.

As handled by the study authors: Estimation of nucleated cell counts relied on the amplification of reference gene primers. Produced via immunoSEQ multiplex PCR; TCRdb's table is partial and in-frame only. V, J and clone size are those of that table, while D and trimming were read from the DNA. The table records approximately 130,000 clones, about nine tenths of them present only once. Unmatched junction bases numbered 15, after V lost 6 bases and J lost 5 bases. The CDR3 runs 16 residues. Germline lookup yields CDR1 SGHAT and CDR2 FQNNGV. The TCR originated in a man aged 45-60 years with active COVID-19. This rearrangement joins TRBV11-2 to TRBJ1-2; 7 bases align to TRBD1. Sequencing used peripheral blood. CDR3 region: CASRSIRSRGDYGYTF. In nucleotides, the CDR3 is TGTGCCAGCAGATCGATCCGGTCCAGGGGGGATTATGGCTACACCTTC.